The rows below give T cell receptor beta chains drawn from one sample of a study of T cell repertoires in cytomegalovirus infection. TCRdb itself ran the reads through MiXCR, one entry per CDR3 protein. The sample has around 330,000 distinct CDR3 sequences; 15% to 20% are singletons. Sample: PBMCs. The receptors stem from a human donor in good health (CMV status not recorded). Some clones in this sample may be carry-over from other donors' samples. The CDR3 runs from the conserved cysteine through the conserved F or W. Fields, in order: clone size, V gene, CDR3 length, D gene, J gene, CDR3 protein, CDR3 DNA. A D gene is named only where the DNA matches it firmly. Size tells how often a clone was seen (once, few, many) or the class of an expanded clone, and some rows leave it out.

abundance: few
v_gene: TRBV10-3
len: 15
d_gene: .
j_gene: TRBJ2-5
CDR3aa: CAISEGFSYQETQYF
CDR3nt: TGTGCCATCAGTGAGGGTTTCAGCTACCAAGAGACCCAGTACTTC

abundance: few
v_gene: TRBV3-1
len: 15
d_gene: TRBD1
j_gene: TRBJ2-2
CDR3aa: CASSEHSGGGGELFF
CDR3nt: TGTGCCAGCAGCGAACACTCAGGGGGCGGCGGGGAGCTGTTTTTT

abundance: .
v_gene: TRBV7-8
len: 17
d_gene: .
j_gene: TRBJ2-3
CDR3aa: CASSPRPRGSDMDTQYF
CDR3nt: TGTGCCAGCAGCCCCCGTCCCAGGGGTTCCGACATGGATACGCAGTATTTT

abundance: many
v_gene: TRBV7-8
len: 13
d_gene: .
j_gene: TRBJ1-5
CDR3aa: CASRWSGSQPQHF
CDR3nt: TGTGCCAGCCGATGGAGCGGGAGTCAGCCCCAGCATTTT

abundance: few
v_gene: TRBV28
len: 18
d_gene: TRBD1
j_gene: TRBJ2-5
CDR3aa: CASRPTSDEVYRGETQYF
CDR3nt: TGTGCCAGCAGGCCCACCTCCGACGAGGTTTACAGGGGAGAGACCCAGTACTTC

abundance: .
v_gene: TRBV7-9
len: 15
d_gene: TRBD1
j_gene: TRBJ1-6
CDR3aa: CASSLVSGTDSPLHF
CDR3nt: TGTGCCAGCAGCTTAGTTTCAGGGACAGACTCACCCCTCCACTTT

abundance: .
v_gene: TRBV19
len: 14
d_gene: TRBD1
j_gene: TRBJ2-7
CDR3aa: CASSTLGQYYEQYF
CDR3nt: TGTGCCAGTAGTACATTGGGACAGTACTACGAGCAGTACTTC

abundance: many
v_gene: TRBV4-3
len: 13
d_gene: TRBD1
j_gene: TRBJ2-7
CDR3aa: CASSQITGGEQYF
CDR3nt: TGCGCCAGCAGCCAAATCACAGGGGGTGAGCAGTACTTC

abundance: few
v_gene: TRBV20-1
len: 13
d_gene: .
j_gene: TRBJ2-1
CDR3aa: CSARDDPVSEQFF
CDR3nt: TGCAGTGCTAGAGATGATCCAGTTTCCGAGCAGTTCTTC

abundance: .
v_gene: TRBV20-1
len: 12
d_gene: .
j_gene: TRBJ1-1
CDR3aa: CSARDRETEAFF
CDR3nt: TGCAGTGCTAGAGACAGGGAAACTGAAGCTTTCTTT

abundance: many
v_gene: TRBV7-8
len: 15
d_gene: TRBD1
j_gene: TRBJ2-7
CDR3aa: CASSSDRGLNYEQYF
CDR3nt: TGTGCCAGCAGCTCGGACAGGGGGCTTAACTACGAGCAGTACTTC

abundance: few
v_gene: TRBV5-4
len: 16
d_gene: TRBD2
j_gene: TRBJ2-7
CDR3aa: CASSAGLATTSYEQYF
CDR3nt: TGTGCCAGCAGCGCGGGACTAGCGACGACCTCCTACGAGCAGTACTTC

abundance: many
v_gene: TRBV4-2
len: 15
d_gene: .
j_gene: TRBJ1-1
CDR3aa: CASSQEGGRNTEAFF
CDR3nt: TGTGCCAGCAGCCAAGAAGGGGGAAGGAACACTGAAGCTTTCTTT

abundance: many
v_gene: TRBV10-3
len: 15
d_gene: .
j_gene: TRBJ1-5
CDR3aa: CAISVGGGGNQPQHF
CDR3nt: TGTGCCATCAGTGTAGGAGGTGGTGGCAATCAGCCCCAGCATTTT